The 32 T cell receptor beta chains in this list originate from one sample, sequenced in a study of CD8+ T cells in alopecia areata. Sequencing templates came from extracted RNA that was reverse transcribed into cDNA. Libraries were prepared by immunoSEQ multiplex PCR; TCRdb keeps only in-frame clonotypes and omits some of them. The data contain approximately 180,000 clones, 63% of them seen just once; the ten biggest clones take up 1.7%. The input for sequencing was CD4+ T cells sorted from blood, taken at week 0. These TCRs come from a human donor with alopecia areata.

This clone was seen only once. The gene calls are TRBV9 and TRBJ2-7; D might be TRBD1 (5 bases). The V and J ends lost 0 bases and 3 bases respectively, with 10 bases between them. This CDR3 is 14 amino acids long. Germline V CDR1 and CDR2: SGDLS, YYNGEE. The CDR3 DNA reads as TGTGCCAGCAGCGTAGCGTGGGGCTTCTACGAGCAGTACTTC. This encodes CASSVAWGFYEQYF. Full variable domain (remainder filled in from reference TRBV9 and TRBJ2-7): DSGVTQTPKHLITATGQRVTLRCSPRSGDLSVYWYQQSLDQGLQFLIQYYNGEERAKGNILERFSAQQFPDLHSELNLSSLELGDSALYFCASSVAWGFYEQYFGPGTRLTVT.

V is TRBV6-5 and J is TRBJ2-1; TRBD1 matches at 8 bases. The CDR3 runs to 13 residues. V shed 7 bases and J 5 bases; nucleotides not matched to a gene: 4. Per the germline V gene, CDR1 is MNHEY and CDR2 is SVGAGI. The CDR3 here is CASTTTGDNEQFF. CDR3 in DNA: TGTGCCAGCACCACGACAGGGGACAATGAGCAGTTCTTC.

The chain combines TRBV5-6 with TRBJ2-7; D not certain. V shed 0 bases and J shed 5 bases, with 9 bases lying between them. Germline values: CDR1 SGHDT, CDR2 YYEEEE. The CDR3 is made up of 13 amino acids. CDR3 residues: CASSLANSHEQYF. In DNA form, the CDR3 reads TGTGCCAGCAGCTTGGCCAATTCACACGAGCAGTACTTC.

The rearrangement links TRBV2 to TRBJ1-2; D possibly corresponds to TRBD1 (6 bases). The germline V and J ends were trimmed by 2 bases and 12 bases, with 16 bases remaining between them. CDR1 is SNHLY and CDR2 is FYNNEI in the germline V gene. The CDR3 spans 13 residues. The chain's CDR3 is CASSETSRGIDTF. The CDR3 DNA reads as TGTGCCAGCAGTGAAACGTCCAGGGGCATCGACACCTTC.

The chain carries TRBV27 and TRBJ2-3, with no clear D. The CDR3 extends over 14 amino acids. Germline V gene sequence: CDR1 MNHEY, CDR2 SMNVEV (reference sequence). With 3 bases removed from V and 2 bases from J, the gap between germline ends came to 9 bases. CDR3: CASSFDVVTDTQYF. In DNA, the CDR3 is TGTGCCAGCAGTTTCGATGTAGTCACAGATACGCAGTATTTT.

There are a few counts of this clone. The chain recombines TRBV10-3 with TRBJ2-1; no clear D gene. Germline values: CDR1 ENHRY, CDR2 SYGVKD. V shed 0 bases and J shed 4 bases, with 10 bases lying between them. The CDR3 spans 15 residues. The CDR3 DNA reads TGTGCCATCAGTGAGTCGGCAGGCCAGTACAATGAGCAGTTCTTC. Translating gives CAISESAGQYNEQFF.

This clone has just a few counts. The CDR3 loop is CAWSKGSSAGSNQPQHF. The DNA of the CDR3 is TGTGCCTGGAGTAAGGGGTCGTCGGCTGGTAGCAATCAGCCCCAGCATTTT. The chain combines TRBV30 with TRBJ1-5, with D possibly TRBD1 on 5 matching bases. Per germline, CDR1 GTSNPN and CDR2 SVGIG (reference sequence). The CDR3 consists of 17 residues. V lost 2 bases, J lost 0 bases, and 17 bases lay in between. Looking up the rest from reference TRBV30 and TRBJ1-5 gives the full variable domain: SQTIHQWPATLVQPVGSPLSLECTVEGTSNPNLYWYRQAAGRGLQLLFYSVGIGQISSEVPQNLSASRPQDRQFILSSKKLLLSDSGFYLCAWSKGSSAGSNQPQHFGDGTRLSIL.

The chain carries TRBV29-1 and TRBJ1-1; TRBD1 might be the D (5 bases). The V end lost 4 bases, the J end lost 0 bases, and 9 bases lay between the germline ends. Germline CDR1 SQVTM, CDR2 ANQGSEA. CDR3 length: 13 residues. CDR3 DNA: TGCAGCGTTGGACAGACAGTGAACACTGAAGCTTTCTTT. It yields the protein CSVGQTVNTEAFF.

V and J are TRBV29-1 and TRBJ2-2; 8 positions match TRBD1. Losses at the gene ends were 8 bases for V and 4 bases for J; bases not matched to a gene: 6. The germline CDR1 and CDR2 sequences are SQVTM and ANQGSEA. The length of the CDR3 is 13 residues. As DNA, the CDR3 is TGCAGCCTAAGACAGGGGACCACCGGGGAGCTGTTTTTT. Protein product: CSLRQGTTGELFF.

This chain connects TRBV11-3 to TRBJ1-4, with D tentatively TRBD1 (5 bases). V was trimmed by 3 bases and J by 7 bases, leaving 12 bases between them. The CDR3 spans 14 residues. Per the germline V gene, CDR1 is SGHNT and CDR2 is YENEEA. As DNA, the CDR3 is TGTGCCAGCAGCTTTCGGGGGAGTGGTGAAAAACTGTTTTTT. It is translated as CASSFRGSGEKLFF.

V gene TRBV20-1 combines with J gene TRBJ2-3; weak D call: TRBD1 (5 bases). This CDR3 is 11 amino acids long. Germline values: CDR1 DFQATT, CDR2 SNEGSKA (reference sequence). Trimming pared 2 bases from V and 6 bases from J, leaving 6 bases between. The CDR3: CSARTGDTQYF. CDR3 DNA sequence: TGCAGTGCTAGAACAGGCGATACGCAGTATTTT.

J is TRBJ2-7 and V is TRBV10-2; 7 positions agree with TRBD1. Germline V gene sequence: CDR1 WSHSY, CDR2 SAAADI. V gave up 6 bases and J gave up 1 base; unmatched junction bases: 9. This CDR3 has 15 residues. As DNA, the CDR3 is TGCGCCAGCAGGGAAGGGGGCCGTAGTTCCTACGAGCAGTACTTC. This encodes CASREGGRSSYEQYF.

The genes are TRBV29-1 and TRBJ1-2, with 7 bases fitting TRBD1. V was clipped by 4 bases and J by 5 bases; unmatched bases: 7. There are 13 residues in the CDR3. From germline, CDR1 is SQVTM and CDR2 ANQGSEA. This chain's CDR3 is CSVAQGKTYGYTF. In DNA, the CDR3 is TGCAGCGTTGCACAGGGGAAGACGTATGGCTACACCTTC.

The J gene is TRBJ2-7, the V gene TRBV2; the D call may be TRBD1 or TRBD2 (5 bases each). Trimming shortened V by 8 bases and J by 4 bases, and 9 bases separated the two germline ends. The germline V gene encodes CDR1 SNHLY and CDR2 FYNNEI. This CDR3 contains 11 residues. The chain's CDR3 is CASLGGYEQYF. CDR3 nucleotide sequence: TGTGCCAGCCTTGGGGGTTACGAGCAGTACTTC. Combining the CDR3 with reference TRBV2 and TRBJ2-7 gives the whole variable domain EPEVTQTPSHQVTQMGQEVILRCVPISNHLYFYWYRQILGQKVEFLVSFYNNEISEKSEIFDDQFSVERPDGSNFTLKIRSTKLEDSAMYFCASLGGYEQYFGPGTRLTVT.

V usage is TRBV30 and J usage is TRBJ1-1; 7 nucleotides match TRBD1. The trim removed 2 bases at V and 11 bases at J, leaving 5 bases unmatched. This CDR3 region has 11 residues. The germline V gene has CDR1 GTSNPN and CDR2 SVGIG (reference sequence). The CDR3 coding sequence is TGTGCCTGGAGTCACACAGGGGTTGCTTTCTTT. Amino acid sequence: CAWSHTGVAFF.

This clone was counted only a few times. DNA of the CDR3: TGCGCCAGCAGCTTGGAGGAAGGGAGGCAGTACTTC. This codes for CASSLEEGRQYF. The J gene is TRBJ2-7, the V gene TRBV5-1; a possible D gene is TRBD2 (5 bases). Trimming pared 0 bases from V and 9 bases from J, leaving 10 bases between. The CDR3 length is 12 residues. Per germline, CDR1 SGHRS and CDR2 YFSETQ. The whole variable domain, filled in from reference TRBV5-1 and TRBJ2-7, reads KAGVTQTPRYLIKTRGQQVTLSCSPISGHRSVSWYQQTPGQGLQFLFEYFSETQRNKGNFPGRFSGRQFSNSRSEMNVSTLELGDSALYLCASSLEEGRQYFGPGTRLTVT.

The chain couples TRBV5-6 to TRBJ1-2, with 7 bases identical to TRBD1. The CDR3 covers 13 residues. Germline CDR1 is SGHDT and CDR2 is YYEEEE. The junction had 6 bases not matched to a gene; V was cut back by 1 base and J by 9 bases. The CDR3 loop is CASSLSTGASYTF. CDR3 nucleotide sequence: TGTGCCAGCAGCTTGTCAACAGGGGCTAGCTACACCTTC. Full variable domain (missing parts from reference TRBV5-6 and TRBJ1-2): DAGVTQSPTHLIKTRGQQVTLRCSPKSGHDTVSWYQQALGQGPQFIFQYYEEEERQRGNFPDRFSGHQFPNYSSELNVNALLLGDSALYLCASSLSTGASYTFGSGTRLTVV.

The chain couples TRBV7-9 to TRBJ2-7; 7 bases map to TRBD1. The CDR3 has 14 residues. Looked up from germline, CDR1 is SEHNR and CDR2 is FQNEAQ (reference sequence). V lost 5 bases, J lost 0 bases, and 4 bases stayed unmatched. CDR3 DNA: TGTGCCAGCAGCCCACGGGACAGCTCCTACGAGCAGTACTTC. Residues: CASSPRDSSYEQYF. Full variable domain (outside the CDR3, taken from reference TRBV7-9 and TRBJ2-7): DTGVSQNPRHKITKRGQNVTFRCDPISEHNRLYWYRQTLGQGPEFLTYFQNEAQLEKSRLLSDRFSAERPKGSFSTLEIQRTEQGDSAMYLCASSPRDSSYEQYFGPGTRLTVT.

This clone occurred a few times. V is TRBV7-3 and J is TRBJ2-3; D is perhaps TRBD1 or TRBD2 (5 bases each). Germline V gene lookup returns CDR1 SGHTA and CDR2 FQGTGA. V lost 4 bases and J lost 0, with 5 bases in between. This CDR3 contains 13 residues. The CDR3 region has the DNA TGTGCCAGCAGCTGGGGGAGCACAGATACGCAGTATTTT. Translated, it gives CASSWGSTDTQYF.

This clone was observed a few times. The rearrangement uses TRBV7-2 and TRBJ1-2, with D possibly being TRBD1 (6 bases). Trimming took off 4 bases at V and 6 bases at J, with 9 bases between the two ends. Germline-derived CDR1 and CDR2 are SGHTA and FQGNSA. The CDR3 runs to 12 residues. Written as DNA, the CDR3 is TGTGCCAGCAGCTACTACAGGGATGGCTACACCTTC. Translation: CASSYYRDGYTF.

The V gene is TRBV5-1, the J gene TRBJ2-1; D gene ambiguous. The V gene's germline CDR1 is SGHRS and CDR2 YFSETQ. V was shortened by 0 bases and J by 9 bases, with 7 bases between the two germline ends. The CDR3 is made up of 12 amino acids. This CDR3 is CASSLDLGEQFF. For the CDR3, the DNA is TGCGCCAGCAGCTTGGACTTGGGTGAGCAGTTCTTC.

The CDR3 protein is CASSQDHMGTEAFF. DNA for the CDR3: TGTGCCAGCAGCCAAGATCACATGGGCACTGAAGCTTTCTTT. This rearrangement joins TRBV4-2 to TRBJ1-1; D is unresolved. The germline V and J ends were trimmed by 0 bases and 4 bases, with 9 bases remaining between them. Germline lookup yields CDR1 LGHNA and CDR2 YNFKEQ. CDR3 size: 14 residues.

The chain joins TRBV27 to TRBJ2-5; 14 bases are a match to TRBD2. The CDR3 covers 17 residues. Germline V gene data show CDR1 as MNHEY and CDR2 as SMNVEV (reference sequence). After removal of 5 bases from V and 5 bases from J, the junction contained 10 bases not matched to a gene. In DNA, the CDR3 is TGTGCCAGCAGTCGAAGACTAGCGGGGGGGCCTAGGGAGACCCAGTACTTC. Amino acid sequence: CASSRRLAGGPRETQYF.

This rearrangement joins TRBV9 to TRBJ2-3, with 8 bases lining up with TRBD2. V trimming: 2 bases; J trimming: 4 bases; junction bases outside the gene matches: 6. Germline-derived CDR1 and CDR2 are SGDLS and YYNGEE. The CDR3 has 15 residues. CDR3 sequence: CASSVGGELPDTQYF. For the CDR3, the DNA is TGTGCCAGCAGCGTCGGGGGGGAGCTCCCAGATACGCAGTATTTT.

The V gene is TRBV9, the J gene TRBJ2-3; TRBD2 matches 14 bases. Trimming cost V 0 bases and J 1 base; bases outside gene matches: 1. Germline CDR1 reads SGDLS; CDR2 reads YYNGEE. CDR3 size: 17 residues. The CDR3 reads CASSVAGLAGGTDTQYF. CDR3 sequence (DNA): TGTGCCAGCAGCGTAGCGGGACTAGCGGGGGGCACAGATACGCAGTATTTT.

The V gene is TRBV10-3, the J gene TRBJ1-2; possibly TRBD1 for D (5 bases). CDR3 length: 14 residues. The germline V gene encodes CDR1 ENHRY and CDR2 SYGVKD. Deletions cut 2 bases from V and 13 bases from J, with 20 bases between. The CDR3 DNA follows: TGTGCCATCAGTGAGACCCCGGGGGGTCAGGAAGCCACCTTC. It yields the protein CAISETPGGQEATF.

This sequence joins TRBV29-1 and TRBJ2-1, with D hard to call. Trimming shortened V by 5 bases and J by 2 bases, and 13 bases separated the two germline ends. Germline V lookup: CDR1 SQVTM, CDR2 ANQGSEA. This CDR3 region has 14 residues. In DNA, the CDR3 is TGCAGCGTTCGTAGGGCCTCCGCCTACAATGAGCAGTTCTTC. Translated: CSVRRASAYNEQFF.

This clone was observed a handful of times. The V call is TRBV30, the J call TRBJ1-5, with D perhaps matching TRBD1 (5 bases). Trimming stripped 0 bases from V and 7 bases from J, with 13 bases between. Per germline, CDR1 GTSNPN and CDR2 SVGIG (reference sequence). The CDR3 is made up of 14 amino acids. CDR3: CAWSVPGKRQPQHF. CDR3 bases: TGTGCCTGGAGTGTCCCAGGGAAACGGCAGCCCCAGCATTTT.

The rearrangement uses TRBV30 and TRBJ1-2; tentative D call: TRBD1 (5 bases). V was cut by 0 bases and J by 4 bases, with 9 bases left in between. The CDR3 sequence is 13 residues long. CDR1 is GTSNPN and CDR2 is SVGIG in the germline V gene (reference sequence). CDR3: CAWSVLRAYGYTF. The CDR3 DNA sequence: TGTGCCTGGAGTGTACTCAGGGCCTATGGCTACACCTTC.

V gene TRBV30 combines with J gene TRBJ2-3, with 8 positions matching TRBD2. Germline CDR1 is GTSNPN and CDR2 is SVGIG (reference sequence). V was clipped by 3 bases and J by 4 bases; unmatched bases: 9. The CDR3 has 15 residues. CDR3 bases: TGTGCCTGGAGGGGTGGACTAGCAGGGGCAGATACGCAGTATTTT. Residues: CAWRGGLAGADTQYF.

This clone was detected only a few times. This chain links TRBV10-3 with TRBJ2-3; a possible D gene is TRBD2 (6 bases). This CDR3 is 12 amino acids long. Germline lookup yields CDR1 ENHRY and CDR2 SYGVKD. V was pared by 8 bases and J by 3 bases, with 9 bases between. The CDR3, as DNA: TGTGCCATCTCCGGGGGTACAGATACGCAGTATTTT. Protein sequence: CAISGGTDTQYF.

V gene TRBV18 combines with J gene TRBJ2-7; perhaps TRBD1 as D (5 bases). Germline V lookup: CDR1 KGHSH, CDR2 LQKENI. CDR3 length: 14 residues. V lost 3 bases and J 4 bases, leaving 13 bases between the germline ends. This CDR3 is CASSPPTQGYEQYF. In DNA form, the CDR3 reads TGTGCCAGCTCACCTCCTACTCAGGGATACGAGCAGTACTTC.